This T cell receptor beta chain was sequenced in a study of shared clonotypes between healthy human individuals. Naive CD8 cells comprised CD45RO-negative, CCR7-positively selected cells, excluding terminally differentiated effector memory CD45RA+ cells. There are 13 residues in the CDR3. Germline assignment: CDR1 SGHRS and CDR2 YFSETQ. Trimming removed 1 base from V and 4 bases from J, with 9 bases in between. In regard to this clone: The target antigen is unknown.

Points from the study as a whole: Naive CD4 clonotypes overlapped across several donors at about 5.2%.

The method was immunoSEQ multiplex PCR; TCRdb's version includes in-frame clones alone and lacks a portion of them. The table has about 2.1 million clones, 90% to 95% seen once; the top ten hold over 1.5%. This TCR came from a man between 18 and 35 years old in good health. Some clones in this sample may be carry-over from other donors' samples. The J gene is TRBJ2-7, the V gene TRBV5-1; D ambiguous. Sequenced input: naive CD8+ T cells from PBMCs. CDR3 DNA sequence: TGCGCCAGCAGCTTGAACACCGCTTACGAGCAGTACTTC. This codes for CASSLNTAYEQYF.